These T cell receptor beta chains were read from a single sample in a study of CD8+CD57+ T cells in acquired aplastic anemia. Each CDR3 protein gets one entry after TCRdb re-called the reads with MiXCR. The sample lists 90,000 to 150,000 distinct CDR3 sequences, under 60% occurring once. Sequencing was carried out using sorted CD4+, CD8+, or CD8+CD57+ T cells (not recorded which) from PBMCs. These receptors were collected from a human donor with aplastic anemia. Both conserved end residues are part of each CDR3.

v_call	cdr3_length	j_call	cdr3_aa
TRBV5-5	14	TRBJ2-7	CASSYDRGGDEQYF
TRBV5-4	12	TRBJ2-7	CASTDDSYEQYF
TRBV7-9	13	TRBJ2-2	CASSLPPTGELFF
TRBV5-5	15	TRBJ1-1	CASSLSEGGDPEAFF
TRBV6-1	17	TRBJ1-5	CASSEALGRVQDRPQHF
TRBV24-1	14	TRBJ2-5	CAASGGESQETQYF
TRBV5-1	16	TRBJ1-5	CASTTGTGLGNQPQHF
TRBV18	16	TRBJ1-1	CASSPTGQGMNTEAFF
TRBV20-1	13	TRBJ1-1	CSANWDENTEAFF
TRBV24-1	14	TRBJ2-2	CATSGRDGTGELFF
TRBV6-1	15	TRBJ2-7	CASIDRDRGLGEQYF
TRBV10-3	15	TRBJ2-5	CAISTGGGRQETQYF
TRBV7-8	16	TRBJ2-7	CASSPTRGIHSYEQYF
TRBV19	15	TRBJ2-7	CASSIVGLAGGEQYF
TRBV10-2	13	TRBJ2-2	CASSVGTTGELFF
TRBV7-9	15	TRBJ2-3	CASSHSGSVPDTQYF
TRBV24-1	18	TRBJ2-1	CATSDSPRAGGPYNEQFF
TRBV5-1	15	TRBJ1-1	CASSLSSTMNTEAFF
TRBV24-1	13	TRBJ2-5	CATSRGDQETQYF
TRBV10-3	13	TRBJ1-5	CAISAPPSDAQHF
TRBV7-9	12	TRBJ2-1	CASSLGYNEQFF
TRBV7-6	13	TRBJ2-1	CASSSSSRDEQFF
TRBV24-1	13	TRBJ2-1	CATSEAATDKQFF
TRBV5-1	14	TRBJ2-7	CASSSDMILYEQYF
TRBV5-6	17	TRBJ2-5	CASSQIRVLAGGETQYF
TRBV12-3/TRBV12-4	15	TRBJ1-1	CASSPSPTGGTEAFF
TRBV5-1	15	TRBJ2-3	CASRTVAGVTDTQYF
TRBV10-3	15	TRBJ2-7	CAISEGLAGNYEQYF
TRBV13	13	TRBJ2-1	CASSFRLGNEQFF
TRBV12-3/TRBV12-4	13	TRBJ1-5	CASRGQEGQPQHF
TRBV7-8	12	TRBJ2-7	CASSRDPDEQYF
TRBV2	14	TRBJ2-7	CASTEGLAGGPQYF
TRBV15	14	TRBJ1-5	CATSSQGATQPQHF
TRBV20-1	15	TRBJ2-7	CSARPRLAGAYEQYF
TRBV10-3	18	TRBJ2-3	CAIRLRQGSAGNTDTQYF
TRBV7-9	14	TRBJ2-7	CASSSRAGSDEQYF
TRBV2	12	TRBJ2-1	CASSGQGREQFF
TRBV29-1	14	TRBJ2-5	CSVGLTGPQETQYF
TRBV6-1	15	TRBJ2-5	CASRSPGQGWETQYF
TRBV7-9	13	TRBJ1-1	CASRRPGGTEAFF
TRBV5-4	15	TRBJ2-1	CASSPLAGAGNEQFF
TRBV20-1	14	TRBJ1-1	CSASFTWRNTEAFF